This T cell receptor (beta chain) originates from a study of cytomegalovirus exposure and HLA in healthy donors (dated by TCRdb to 2016 to 2017). Background on the whole study: An earlier analysis of approximately 550 of the donors reported 250 to 300 Gb of sequence data and around 110 million unique TCR beta sequences from around 200 million T cells. Across some 400 genotyped donors of the cohort, an average of approximately 240,000 unique TCR beta nucleotide sequences per donor were sequenced, and about a sixth of those sequences were non-productive. High-throughput TCR immunosequencing, statistical association of individual TCRs with disease status, and machine learning were combined to predict cytomegalovirus infection status. The study profiled the T cell repertoires of hundreds of subjects by immunosequencing and related them to cytomegalovirus serostatus. Because of strong linkage in the cohort, 5 or 6 DR-DQ haplotypes were treated as single units for association and clustering. Every discovery cohort repertoire had been produced on one sequencing platform. In a later analysis, previously published TCR beta repertoires from about 670 donors were re-analyzed and high-resolution HLA genotyping was added so that TCR occurrence patterns could be studied. In a later genetic analysis, genome-wide SNP genotypes for about 55% of the roughly 700 donors were used, and that subset was treated as a discovery cohort. The study aimed to test whether signatures of past pathogen exposure could be identified by cataloging public T cell receptors. In an earlier analysis of about 590 of the donors, high-throughput TCR beta sequencing was used to judge whether each TCR beta V gene segment behaved as functional or pseudogenic. An early release that covered 640 HLA-typed donors contained approximately 300 gigabases of sequencing data and about 84 million unique TCR sequences. Of the 300 to 400 genotyped donors, 81% fell in the genetic ancestry cluster associated with self-reported Caucasian donors. In the later analysis, no new phenotypic data were used to find candidate immune exposures; instead, reliance was placed on TCR beta sequences and their occurrence across donors. Donor age, sex, ethnicity and CMV serostatus were compiled together with the repertoire data. HLA typing included class I and class II loci at four-digit resolution. The number of typed donors differed by locus: roughly 620-630 for A, B, C, DRB1 and DQB1; about 520 for DQA1; about 600 for DPA1; and about 450 for DPB1. Besides the first cohort of 550 to 750 subjects, a separate validation cohort made up of 120 different subjects was used. General conclusions and limits of the study: A cluster of highly shared sequence variants was judged likely to represent a technical artifact of the sequencing pipeline. A later analysis found that HLA-associated TCR beta chains were more clonally expanded and had lower generation probabilities than equally common non-associated chains. A later genetic analysis reported fewer N-insertions in productive TCRs among donors in an Asian-associated ancestry cluster than the approximately 670-donor mean. The study listed approximately 150 TCR beta chains as associated with cytomegalovirus. Assigning TCR associations to individual alleles was difficult when HLA alleles, especially DR and DQ, strongly co-occurred. The classifier was reported to diagnose cytomegalovirus status with high specificity and sensitivity in both the original cohort and the validation cohort. Only TCR beta chains were sequenced in this cohort, and the absence of alpha or paired-chain data limited detectable features. Across donors, most TCR sequences were observed very rarely, whereas some public TCRs were present in many individuals. An association between a missense DCLRE1C variant and V-gene and J-gene trimming of TCR beta chains was found in a later genetic analysis and replicated in an independent cohort. HLA typing was unavailable for some donors at each locus, so association tests used only the typed subset. The 87-base-pair reads could not distinguish some IMGT-functional V segments, including TRBV6-2 and TRBV6-3, so those segments were excluded. A further reported finding was that TCR beta sequences accurately predicted the HLA-A and HLA-B alleles for most subjects in the first cohort. CMV serostatus was the only immune exposure information available for the cohort. Correlated functional status among segregating V segments might be attributable to linkage disequilibrium, but an unknown experimental factor could not be ruled out. The presence/absence analyses assumed that sequencing depth was roughly uniform across donors, and that assumption may not be true. Specific HLA alleles were associated with some 15,000 TCR beta sequences at a false discovery rate of 0.05 in a later analysis. In a later analysis, TCR association rates were found to vary across HLA loci, with the most associated TCRs seen for DRB1 alleles and the fewest for HLA-C alleles. It was suggested by the authors that the approach could potentially be generalized to other disease states and immunological phenotypes. The earlier analysis of about 600 of the donors excluded around 17 rarely observed V segments, including chromosome 9 orphons, because counts were too low. In a later analysis, most CMV-associated TCR beta chains were found to appear HLA-restricted, with HLA associations seemingly driven largely by CMV exposure. Three of the identified cytomegalovirus-associated TCR beta chains were confirmed in vitro to be specific for cytomegalovirus antigens. In an earlier analysis of under 600 of the donors, most TCR beta V segments were observed in productive rearrangements about 87% or about 30% of the time, broadly matching IMGT annotations. According to a later analysis, parvovirus B19, influenza, CMV and Epstein-Barr virus appeared linked to several top co-occurrence clusters.

Receptor libraries were prepared by the immunoSEQ multiplex PCR assay. For the multiplex PCR, a mixture combining 60 forward primers for TCR Vbeta segments and 13 reverse primers for TCR Jbeta segments was used. A multiplex PCR assay on genomic DNA amplified the CDR3 region of rearranged TCR beta genes. The amplified TCR beta libraries were sequenced on the Illumina HiSeq System as 87-base-pair reads. As for how the authors treated the data: A later analysis tallied roughly 80 million unique TCR beta chains across the 650 to 750 repertoires, and about 10 million of those chains were shared by two or more donors. A nearest-neighbor algorithm error-corrected the raw reads and collapsed the reads into unique sequences, merging closely related sequences to remove PCR and sequencing errors. To assign V, D and J gene segments, CDR3 sequences were aligned to IMGT reference sequences. Each retained sequence needed at least a six-nucleotide match to both a V gene segment and a J gene segment. Rearrangements were called productive when the CDR3 lacked stop codons and stayed in frame with V and J; all others were non-productive. Following IMGT convention, CDR3 was defined as the stretch from the second conserved V-encoded cysteine to the conserved J-encoded phenylalanine. Sequences without an unambiguous match to a single V gene segment were excluded from the earlier analysis of 587 of the donors. An earlier analysis of a few hundred of the donors called V segments functional above 56.7% productive rearrangements and segregating when the between-donor standard deviation exceeded 5%. To diagnose cytomegalovirus status from the catalog of TCR beta chain sequences, a statistical classification framework was built. In a later analysis, TCR nucleotide sequences were compared against IMGT/GENE-DB human TR gene sequences so that V and J genes could be assigned. The TCRdist pipeline was used in a later analysis to assign CDR3 sequences and most-parsimonious VDJ recombination scenarios. In a later analysis, each TCR beta chain was defined by its CDR3 amino acid sequence together with its V-gene family, and reads lacking a unique V-gene family were excluded. To address suspected cross-contamination and a sequencing artifact, a later analysis removed 592 highly shared, low-generation-probability nucleotide sequences. For each public chain, a later analysis derived a clonal expansion index from normalized ranks of inferred template counts within each repertoire. In a later analysis, generation probabilities were computed using a VDJ recombination model fitted to out-of-frame rearrangements, and the results were checked against IGoR. In a later analysis, hypergeometric tests were used to score TCR-TCR, TCR-HLA and TCR-CMV co-occurrence, with a repertoire-size bias correction applied to TCR pairs. To estimate false discovery rates, a later analysis permuted the HLA or CMV assignments 20 times. In a later analysis, co-occurring TCRs were grouped with DBSCAN, and TCRdist sequence similarity was added when clustering was performed within HLA-allele-positive subsets. For co-occurrence clustering, repertoires with fewer than 30,000 or more than 120,000 public chains were excluded, along with 4 to 6 repertoires with anomalous nucleotide sharing. TCRdb re-hosts the immuneACCESS table, in-frame sequences only. Its copies lack some clones; in the studies checked, an unresolved V gene accounts for under half of them, and the cause for the rest is not known. V and J calls and clone size come straight from that table; D and trimming were deduced from the DNA. This sample holds roughly 63,000 clones; 71% were observed only once. More than 20% of the sample is taken by the ten largest.

The cohort consisted of approximately 690 healthy bone marrow donors. Cohort members were all nominally healthy when sampled, although unrecorded immune exposures were likely present. The donor tested CMV seropositive and was one of the 289 seropositive cohort members. Each donor provided a peripheral blood sample, and peripheral blood mononuclear cells were used for TCR beta sequencing. Genomic DNA was extracted from the blood cell samples with the Qiagen DNeasy Blood Extraction Kit. According to the germline V gene, CDR1 reads SGHDT and CDR2 reads YYEEEE. V is cut by 0 bases and J by 3 bases, and the space between the germline ends is 7 bases. Reading from cysteine to phenylalanine, the CDR3 counts 14 amino acids. Only the CDR3 region is kept as DNA, spanning 42 bases read in frame from base 1. About this clone: It lacks a known antigen. Base qualities were left out, and no much larger clone turns up one base away.

The sample consisted of PBMCs. The sequence was collected from a man aged 45-65 years in good health and CMV-seropositive. The rearrangement combines TRBV5-6 with TRBJ1-5; a weak D assignment points to TRBD1 (5 bases agree). The CDR3 region has the sequence CASSLAGFNQPQHF. The nucleotides are TGTGCCAGCAGCTTGGCAGGGTTCAATCAGCCCCAGCATTTT.